This T cell receptor beta chain comes out of a study of T cell repertoires in cytomegalovirus infection. About the research overall: CMV epitopes in the study were HLA-C-restricted (recently identified) and HLA-B-restricted (well studied). An indication of both CMV infection and matching HLA type came from public TCR beta signatures. The study's findings and limits: The study found HLA-C-restricted CMV-specific TCR beta clonotypes dominating the ex vivo response.

This clonotype was seen a few times. Its specificity is not known. TCRdb passed the reads through MiXCR, listing each CDR3 protein once. The data show 250,000 to 400,000 distinct CDR3 sequences, more than 20% seen once. The V and J ends lost 3 bases and 6 bases respectively, with 9 bases between them. The CDR3 length is 13 residues. The germline CDR1 and CDR2 sequences are LNHDA and SQIVND (reference sequence). The sequence came from a human donor in good health (CMV status not recorded). Some clones in this sample may be carry-over from other donors' samples. The source was cultured PBMCs, collected from culture after CMV antigen stimulation. The V call is TRBV19, the J call TRBJ1-5; D is unclear. The CDR3 is CASSMRSTQPQHF. DNA of the CDR3: TGTGCCAGTAGTATGAGGTCAACTCAGCCCCAGCATTTT.